This T cell receptor (beta chain) was sequenced in a study of T-cell reconstitution after alpha-beta-depleted transplantation in children. Unique molecular identifiers tagged the TCRbeta library. TCRdb re-derived calls from the PCR reads in MiXCR, one entry per CDR3 protein. The data hold roughly 420,000 distinct CDR3 sequences, with around 16% observed a single time. Study-wide points: Reportedly, only several hundred clones from non-depleted graft cells drove alpha-beta T-cell counts at about two months.

About this clonotype itself: The target antigen is unknown.

The sample was PBMCs, mostly from graft donor cells, taken 360 days after TCRalphabeta/CD19-depleted stem cell transplant. This clonotype was sampled from a boy under three years old who had a stem cell transplant for Wiskott-Aldrich syndrome, so the T cells may come from the graft donor.

CDR3 coding DNA: TGTGCCACAAGCGGGATCTCCTACAATGAGCAGTTCTTC. It codes for CATSGISYNEQFF. J is TRBJ2-1 and V is TRBV19; TRBD2 agrees at 7 bases. Germline-derived CDR1 and CDR2 are LNHDA and SQIVND (reference sequence). V lost 10 bases and J lost 0; bases outside the gene matches: 3. This CDR3 has 13 amino acids.